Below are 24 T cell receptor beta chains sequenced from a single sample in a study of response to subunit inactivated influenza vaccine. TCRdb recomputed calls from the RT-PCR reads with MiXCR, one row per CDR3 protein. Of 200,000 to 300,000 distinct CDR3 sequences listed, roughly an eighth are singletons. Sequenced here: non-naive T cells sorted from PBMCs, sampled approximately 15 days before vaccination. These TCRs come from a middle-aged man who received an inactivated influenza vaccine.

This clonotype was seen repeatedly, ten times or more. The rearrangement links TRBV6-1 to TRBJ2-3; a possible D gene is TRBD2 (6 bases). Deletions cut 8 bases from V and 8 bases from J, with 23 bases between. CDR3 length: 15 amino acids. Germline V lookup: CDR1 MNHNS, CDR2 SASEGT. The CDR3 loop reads CASQGLAPKAGTQYF. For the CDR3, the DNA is TGTGCCAGCCAGGGACTGGCGCCCAAGGCTGGTACGCAGTATTTT.

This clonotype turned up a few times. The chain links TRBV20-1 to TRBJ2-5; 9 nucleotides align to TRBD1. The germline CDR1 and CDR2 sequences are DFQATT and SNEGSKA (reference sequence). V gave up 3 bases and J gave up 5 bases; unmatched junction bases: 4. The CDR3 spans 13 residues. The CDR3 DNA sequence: TGCAGTGCTAGCAGGACAGGGGCGGAGACCCAGTACTTC. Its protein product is CSASRTGAETQYF.

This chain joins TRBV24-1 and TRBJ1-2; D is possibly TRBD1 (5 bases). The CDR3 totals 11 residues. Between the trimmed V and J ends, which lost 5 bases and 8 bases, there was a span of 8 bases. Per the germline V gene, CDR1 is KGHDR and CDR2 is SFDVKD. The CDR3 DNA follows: TGTGCCACCAGTGCGGGGCGAGGCTACACCTTC. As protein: CATSAGRGYTF.

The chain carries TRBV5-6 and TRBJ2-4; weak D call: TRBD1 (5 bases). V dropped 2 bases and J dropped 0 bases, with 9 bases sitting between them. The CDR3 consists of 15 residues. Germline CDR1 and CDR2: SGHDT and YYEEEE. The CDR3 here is CASSFWTLAKNIQYF. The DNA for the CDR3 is TGTGCCAGCAGCTTCTGGACACTAGCCAAAAACATTCAGTACTTC.

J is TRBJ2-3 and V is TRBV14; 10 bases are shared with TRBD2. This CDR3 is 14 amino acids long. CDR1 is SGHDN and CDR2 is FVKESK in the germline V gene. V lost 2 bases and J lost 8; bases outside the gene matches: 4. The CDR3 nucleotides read TGTGCCAGCAGCCAAATAGCGGGAGGCCTTACGCAGTATTTT. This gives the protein CASSQIAGGLTQYF.

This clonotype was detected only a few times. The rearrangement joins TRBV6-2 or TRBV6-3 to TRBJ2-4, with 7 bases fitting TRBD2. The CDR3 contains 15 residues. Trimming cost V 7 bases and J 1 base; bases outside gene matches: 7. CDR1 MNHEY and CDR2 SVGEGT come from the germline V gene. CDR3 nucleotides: TGTGCCAGCAAAAAGCGGGACCTTGCCAAAAACATTCAGTACTTC. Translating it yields CASKKRDLAKNIQYF.

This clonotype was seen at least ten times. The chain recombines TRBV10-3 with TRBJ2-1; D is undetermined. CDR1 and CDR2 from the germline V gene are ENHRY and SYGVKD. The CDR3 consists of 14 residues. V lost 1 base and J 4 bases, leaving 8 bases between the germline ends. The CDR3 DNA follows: TGTGCCATCAGTGAGTTAGAGCAGTACAATGAGCAGTTCTTC. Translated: CAISELEQYNEQFF.

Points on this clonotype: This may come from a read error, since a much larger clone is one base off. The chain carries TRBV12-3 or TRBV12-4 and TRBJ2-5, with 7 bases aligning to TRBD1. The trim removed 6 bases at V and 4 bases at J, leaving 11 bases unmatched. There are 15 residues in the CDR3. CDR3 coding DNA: TGTGCCAGCAGAGGGGGCCCGAATGTGGGAGAGACCCAGTACTTC. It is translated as CASRGGPNVGETQYF.

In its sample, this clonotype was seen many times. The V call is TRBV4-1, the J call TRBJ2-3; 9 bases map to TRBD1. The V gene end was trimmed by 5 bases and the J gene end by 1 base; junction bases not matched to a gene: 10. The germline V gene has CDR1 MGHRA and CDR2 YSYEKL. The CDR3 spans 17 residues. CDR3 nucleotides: TGCGCCAGCAGCTACCATGACAGGGGGGCTCGCACAGATACGCAGTATTTT. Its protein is CASSYHDRGARTDTQYF.

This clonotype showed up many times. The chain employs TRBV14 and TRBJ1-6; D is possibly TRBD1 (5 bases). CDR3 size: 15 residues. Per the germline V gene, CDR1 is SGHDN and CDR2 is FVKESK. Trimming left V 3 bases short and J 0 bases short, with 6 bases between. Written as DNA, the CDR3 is TGTGCCAGCAGCCAGGGGGGCTCCTATAATTCACCCCTCCACTTT. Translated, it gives CASSQGGSYNSPLHF.

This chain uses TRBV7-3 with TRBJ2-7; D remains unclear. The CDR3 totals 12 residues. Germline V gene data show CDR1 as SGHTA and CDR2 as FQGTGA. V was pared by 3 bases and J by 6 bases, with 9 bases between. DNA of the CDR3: TGTGCCAGCAGCTTCCAGACCGGCGAGCAGTACTTC. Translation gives CASSFQTGEQYF.

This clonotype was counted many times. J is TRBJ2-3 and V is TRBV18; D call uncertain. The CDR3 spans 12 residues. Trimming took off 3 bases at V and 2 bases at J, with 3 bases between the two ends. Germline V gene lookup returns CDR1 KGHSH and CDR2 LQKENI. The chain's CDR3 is CASSPATDTQYF. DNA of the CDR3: TGTGCCAGCTCACCGGCCACAGATACGCAGTATTTT.

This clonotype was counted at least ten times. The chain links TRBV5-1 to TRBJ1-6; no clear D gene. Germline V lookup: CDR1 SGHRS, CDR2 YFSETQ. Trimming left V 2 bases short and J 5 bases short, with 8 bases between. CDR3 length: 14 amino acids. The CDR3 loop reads CASSFRENNSPLHF. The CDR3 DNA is TGCGCCAGCAGCTTCCGGGAAAATAATTCACCCCTCCACTTT.

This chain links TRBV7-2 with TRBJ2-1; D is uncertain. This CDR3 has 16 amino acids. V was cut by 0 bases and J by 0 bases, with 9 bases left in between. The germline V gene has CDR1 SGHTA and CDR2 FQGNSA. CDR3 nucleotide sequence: TGTGCCAGCAGCTTAGCGACGACTCTCTCCTACAATGAGCAGTTCTTC. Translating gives CASSLATTLSYNEQFF.

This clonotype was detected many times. Here the CDR3 DNA reads TGTGCCATCAGTGAGCCGGGACTAGCGGGGGGGTATACGCAGTATTTT. Translating it yields CAISEPGLAGGYTQYF. This sequence joins TRBV10-3 and TRBJ2-3; 16 positions agree with TRBD2. Germline V gene data show CDR1 as ENHRY and CDR2 as SYGVKD. V trimming: 2 bases; J trimming: 7 bases; junction bases outside the gene matches: 3. The CDR3 is 16 residues long.

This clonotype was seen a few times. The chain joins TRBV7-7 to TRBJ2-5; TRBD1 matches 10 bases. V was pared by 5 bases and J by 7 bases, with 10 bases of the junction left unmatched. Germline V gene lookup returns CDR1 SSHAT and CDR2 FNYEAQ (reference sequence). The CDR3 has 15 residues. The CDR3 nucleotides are TGTGCCAGCAGCCCTACGAGACAGGGGGCAGGGACCCAGTACTTC. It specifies CASSPTRQGAGTQYF.

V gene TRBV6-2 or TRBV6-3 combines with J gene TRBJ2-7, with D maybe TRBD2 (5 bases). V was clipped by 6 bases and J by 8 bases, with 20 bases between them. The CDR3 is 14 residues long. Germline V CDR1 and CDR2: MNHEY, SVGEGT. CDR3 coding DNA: TGTGCCAGCAGATACACGGCTTTGGGAGCCAAGCAGTACTTC. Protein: CASRYTALGAKQYF.

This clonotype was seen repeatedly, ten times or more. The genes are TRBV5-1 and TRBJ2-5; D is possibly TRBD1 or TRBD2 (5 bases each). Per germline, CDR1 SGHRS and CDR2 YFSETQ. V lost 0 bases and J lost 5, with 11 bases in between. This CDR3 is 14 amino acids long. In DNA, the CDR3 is TGCGCCAGCAGCTTGGCCGGGACGGGGGAGACCCAGTACTTC. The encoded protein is CASSLAGTGETQYF.

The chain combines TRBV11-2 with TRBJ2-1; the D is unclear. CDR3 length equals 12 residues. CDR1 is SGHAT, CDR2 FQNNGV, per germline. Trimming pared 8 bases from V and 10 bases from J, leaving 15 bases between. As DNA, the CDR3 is TGTGCCAGCCTCCTCCACGGTCCCGAGCAGTTCTTC. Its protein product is CASLLHGPEQFF.

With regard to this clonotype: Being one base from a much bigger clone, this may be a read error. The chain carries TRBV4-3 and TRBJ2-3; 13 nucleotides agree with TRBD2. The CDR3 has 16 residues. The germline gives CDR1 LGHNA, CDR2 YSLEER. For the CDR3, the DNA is TGCGCCATCAGCCAATCCGCGACTAGCGGGAGGAATACGCAGTATTTT. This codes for CAISQSATSGRNTQYF.

In DNA, the CDR3 is TGCAGTGCTAAATTACAGGGGGATCATGGCTACACCTTC. The encoded protein is CSAKLQGDHGYTF. The V and J genes are TRBV20-1 and TRBJ1-2; 8 positions match TRBD1. J was trimmed by 6 bases and V by 4 bases; bases with no gene match: 7. The length of the CDR3 is 13 residues. CDR1 and CDR2 from the germline V gene are DFQATT and SNEGSKA (reference sequence).

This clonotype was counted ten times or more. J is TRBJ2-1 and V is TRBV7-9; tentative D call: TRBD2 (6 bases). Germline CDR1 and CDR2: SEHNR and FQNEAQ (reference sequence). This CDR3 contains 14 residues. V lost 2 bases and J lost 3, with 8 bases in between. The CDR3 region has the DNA TGTGCCAGCAGCTTATCGCGGGACTACAATGAGCAGTTCTTC. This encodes CASSLSRDYNEQFF.

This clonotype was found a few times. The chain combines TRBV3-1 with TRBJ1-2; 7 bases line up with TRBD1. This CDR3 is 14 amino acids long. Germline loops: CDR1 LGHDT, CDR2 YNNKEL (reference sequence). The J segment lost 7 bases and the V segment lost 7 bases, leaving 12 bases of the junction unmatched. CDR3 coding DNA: TGTGCCAGCACCACCAAATCCCAGGGGGTTGGCTACACCTTC. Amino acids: CASTTKSQGVGYTF.

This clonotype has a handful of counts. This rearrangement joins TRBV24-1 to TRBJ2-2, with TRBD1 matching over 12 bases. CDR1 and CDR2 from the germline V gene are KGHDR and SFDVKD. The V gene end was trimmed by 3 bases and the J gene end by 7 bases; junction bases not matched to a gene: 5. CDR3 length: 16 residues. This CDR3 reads CATSDPGTGGGGELFF. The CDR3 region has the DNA TGTGCCACCAGTGATCCCGGGACAGGGGGCGGCGGGGAGCTGTTTTTT.